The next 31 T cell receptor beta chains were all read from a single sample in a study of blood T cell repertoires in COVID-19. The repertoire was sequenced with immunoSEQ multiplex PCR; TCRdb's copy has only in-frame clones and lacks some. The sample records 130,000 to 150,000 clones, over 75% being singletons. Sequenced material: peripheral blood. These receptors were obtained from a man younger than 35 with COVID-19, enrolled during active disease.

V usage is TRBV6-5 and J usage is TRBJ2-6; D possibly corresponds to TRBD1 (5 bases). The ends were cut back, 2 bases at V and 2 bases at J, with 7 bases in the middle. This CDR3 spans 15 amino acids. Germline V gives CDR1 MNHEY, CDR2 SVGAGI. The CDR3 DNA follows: TGTGCCAGCAGTTACACAGGAACTGGGGCCAACGTCCTGACTTTC. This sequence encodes CASSYTGTGANVLTF.

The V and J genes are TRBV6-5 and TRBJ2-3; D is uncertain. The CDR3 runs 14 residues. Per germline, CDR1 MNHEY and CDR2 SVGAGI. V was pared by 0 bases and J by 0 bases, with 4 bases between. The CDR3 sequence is CASSYSGSTDTQYF. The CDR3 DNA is TGTGCCAGCAGTTACTCCGGGAGCACAGATACGCAGTATTTT.

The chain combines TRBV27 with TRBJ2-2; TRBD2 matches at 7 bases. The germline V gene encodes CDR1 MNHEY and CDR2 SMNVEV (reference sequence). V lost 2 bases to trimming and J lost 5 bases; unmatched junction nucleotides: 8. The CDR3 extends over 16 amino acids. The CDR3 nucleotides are TGTGCCAGCAGTTTAAGTCGCGGGAGAGAAACCGGGGAGCTGTTTTTT. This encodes CASSLSRGRETGELFF.

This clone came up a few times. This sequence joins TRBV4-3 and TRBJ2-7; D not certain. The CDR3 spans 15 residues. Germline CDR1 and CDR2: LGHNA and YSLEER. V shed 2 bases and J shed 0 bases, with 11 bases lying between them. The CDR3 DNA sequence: TGCGCCAGCAGCCAATTCCTACAGAGCTCCTACGAGCAGTACTTC. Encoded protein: CASSQFLQSSYEQYF.

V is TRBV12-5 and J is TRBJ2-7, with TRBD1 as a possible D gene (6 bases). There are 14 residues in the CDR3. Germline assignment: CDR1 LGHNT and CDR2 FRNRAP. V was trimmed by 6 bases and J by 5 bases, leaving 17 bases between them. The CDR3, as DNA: TGTGCTAGTGGGCCCCAGGGGATTGGTGACGAGCAGTACTTC. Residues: CASGPQGIGDEQYF.

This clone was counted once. CDR3 amino acids: CASSPHPGQGDGYTF. Written as DNA, the CDR3 is TGTGCCAGCAGCCCCCATCCAGGACAGGGAGATGGCTACACCTTC. The chain couples TRBV7-3 to TRBJ1-2; 8 bases are shared with TRBD1. The CDR3 is 15 amino acids. CDR1 and CDR2 (germline): SGHTA, FQGTGA. With 5 bases clipped from V and 6 bases from J, the junction kept 11 bases outside the gene matches.

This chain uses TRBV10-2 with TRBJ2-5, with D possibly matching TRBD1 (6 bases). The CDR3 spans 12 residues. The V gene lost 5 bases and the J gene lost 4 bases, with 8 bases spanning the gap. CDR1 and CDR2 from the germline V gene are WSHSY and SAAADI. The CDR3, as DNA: TGCGCCAGCAGTATGACAGGAGAGACCCAGTACTTC. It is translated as CASSMTGETQYF.

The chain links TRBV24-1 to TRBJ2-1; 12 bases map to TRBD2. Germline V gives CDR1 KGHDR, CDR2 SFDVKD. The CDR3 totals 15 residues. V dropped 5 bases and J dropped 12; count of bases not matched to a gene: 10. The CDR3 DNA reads TGTGCCACCAGTGCCACTAGCGGGAGGACTAAGGGGCAGTTCTTC. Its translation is CATSATSGRTKGQFF.

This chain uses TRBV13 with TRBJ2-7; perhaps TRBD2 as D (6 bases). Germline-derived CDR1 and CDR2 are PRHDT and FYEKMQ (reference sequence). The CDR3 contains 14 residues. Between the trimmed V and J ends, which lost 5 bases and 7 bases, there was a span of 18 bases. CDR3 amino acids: CASSRKGRAGEQYF. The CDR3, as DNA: TGTGCCAGCAGCCGGAAGGGCAGGGCGGGGGAGCAGTACTTC.

The CDR3 is CAQQYRGNTGEQYF. CDR3 DNA sequence: TGCGCCCAGCAGTACAGGGGAAACACTGGCGAGCAGTACTTC. The chain is built from TRBV10-1 and TRBJ2-7, with 7 bases fitting TRBD1. CDR1 WNHNN and CDR2 SYGVQD come from the germline V gene (reference sequence). The CDR3 sequence is 14 residues long. Trimming took 11 bases from V and 6 from J; bases not matched to a gene: 16.

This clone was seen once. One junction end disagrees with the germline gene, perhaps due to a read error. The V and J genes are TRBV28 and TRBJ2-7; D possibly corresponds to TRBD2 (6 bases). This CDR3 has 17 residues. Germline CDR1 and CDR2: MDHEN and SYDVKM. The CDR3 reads CASSLLGWTDGGYVQYF. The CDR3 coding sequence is TGTGCCAGCAGTTTGCTAGGCTGGACGGACGGGGGATACGTGCAGTACTTC.

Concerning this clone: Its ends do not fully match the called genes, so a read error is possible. The CDR3 DNA follows: TGTGCCAGCAGCTCAGCCCCTCGACGGGGACTGCTTTTT. Encoded protein: CASSSAPRRGLLF. V usage is TRBV7-2 and J usage is TRBJ1-4; a weak D match, TRBD1 (5 bases). Per the germline V gene, CDR1 is SGHTA and CDR2 is FQGNSA. The CDR3 loop spans 13 amino acids.

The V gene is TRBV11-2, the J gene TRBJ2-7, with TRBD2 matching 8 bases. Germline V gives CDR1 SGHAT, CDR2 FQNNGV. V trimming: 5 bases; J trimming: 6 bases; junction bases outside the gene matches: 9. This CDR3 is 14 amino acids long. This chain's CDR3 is CASSPRLAGTEQYF. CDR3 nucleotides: TGTGCCAGCAGCCCCCGGCTAGCGGGTACCGAGCAGTACTTC.

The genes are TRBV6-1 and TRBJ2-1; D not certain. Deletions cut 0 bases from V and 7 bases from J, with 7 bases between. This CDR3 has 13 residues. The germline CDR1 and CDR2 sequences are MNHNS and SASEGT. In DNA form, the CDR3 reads TGTGCCAGCAGTGAAGCGTCGGGTAATGAGCAGTTCTTC. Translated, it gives CASSEASGNEQFF.

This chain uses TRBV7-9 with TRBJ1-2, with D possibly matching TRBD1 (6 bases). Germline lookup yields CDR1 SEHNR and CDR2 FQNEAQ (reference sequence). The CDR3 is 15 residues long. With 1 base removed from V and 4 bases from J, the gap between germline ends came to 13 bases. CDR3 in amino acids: CASSLDLTGLYGYTF. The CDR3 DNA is TGTGCCAGCAGCTTAGACCTAACAGGGCTCTATGGCTACACCTTC.

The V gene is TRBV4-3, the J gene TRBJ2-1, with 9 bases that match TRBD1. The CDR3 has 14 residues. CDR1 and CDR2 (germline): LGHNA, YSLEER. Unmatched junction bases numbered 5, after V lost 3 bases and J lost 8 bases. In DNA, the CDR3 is TGCGCCAGCAGCCAGGTGACAGGGGGGTATGAGCAGTTCTTC. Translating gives CASSQVTGGYEQFF.

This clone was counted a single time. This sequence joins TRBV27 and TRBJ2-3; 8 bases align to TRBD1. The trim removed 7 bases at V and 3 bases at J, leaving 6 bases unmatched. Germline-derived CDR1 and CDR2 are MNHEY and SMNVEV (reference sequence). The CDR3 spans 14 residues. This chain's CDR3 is CASKRTGLTDTQYF. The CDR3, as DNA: TGTGCCAGCAAGAGGACAGGGCTAACAGATACGCAGTATTTT.

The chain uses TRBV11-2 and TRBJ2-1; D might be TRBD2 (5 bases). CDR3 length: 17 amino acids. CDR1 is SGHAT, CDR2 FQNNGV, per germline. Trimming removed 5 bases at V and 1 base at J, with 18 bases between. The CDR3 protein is CASSPLGSALSYNEQFF. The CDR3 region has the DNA TGTGCCAGCAGCCCCCTAGGGAGCGCCCTATCCTACAATGAGCAGTTCTTC. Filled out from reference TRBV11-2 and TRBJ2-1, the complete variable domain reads EAGVAQSPRYKIIEKRQSVAFWCNPISGHATLYWYQQILGQGPKLLIQFQNNGVVDDSQLPKDRFSAERLKGVDSTLKIQPAKLEDSAVYLCASSPLGSALSYNEQFFGPGTRLTVL.

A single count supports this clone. The CDR3 is CASQGLADSYEQYF. The CDR3 DNA is TGTGCCAGCCAGGGACTAGCGGACTCCTACGAGCAGTACTTC. The chain is built from TRBV6-6 and TRBJ2-7; 11 bases line up with TRBD2. V lost 8 bases, J lost 0 bases, and 3 bases stayed unmatched. This CDR3 region has 14 residues. The V gene's germline CDR1 is MNHNY and CDR2 SVGAGI (reference sequence).

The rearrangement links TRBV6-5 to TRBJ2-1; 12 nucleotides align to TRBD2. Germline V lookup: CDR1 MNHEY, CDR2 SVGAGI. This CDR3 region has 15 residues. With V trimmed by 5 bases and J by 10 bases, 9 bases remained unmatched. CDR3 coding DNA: TGTGCCAGCAGTCCGCGAGCGACTAGCGGGGGAGAGCAGTTCTTC. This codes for CASSPRATSGGEQFF.

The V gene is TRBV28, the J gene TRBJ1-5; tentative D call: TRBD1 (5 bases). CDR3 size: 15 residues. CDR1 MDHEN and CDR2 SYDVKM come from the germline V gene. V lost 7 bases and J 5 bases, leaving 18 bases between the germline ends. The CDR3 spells CASNLSSGGDQPQHF. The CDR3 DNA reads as TGTGCCAGCAATTTGAGCTCAGGAGGGGATCAGCCCCAGCATTTT.

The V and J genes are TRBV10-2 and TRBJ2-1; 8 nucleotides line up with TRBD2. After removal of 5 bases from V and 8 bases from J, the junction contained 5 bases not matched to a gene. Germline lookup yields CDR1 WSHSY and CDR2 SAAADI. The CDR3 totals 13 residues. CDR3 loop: CASSRTSFDEQFF. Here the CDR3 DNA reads TGCGCCAGCAGTCGGACTAGCTTCGATGAGCAGTTCTTC.

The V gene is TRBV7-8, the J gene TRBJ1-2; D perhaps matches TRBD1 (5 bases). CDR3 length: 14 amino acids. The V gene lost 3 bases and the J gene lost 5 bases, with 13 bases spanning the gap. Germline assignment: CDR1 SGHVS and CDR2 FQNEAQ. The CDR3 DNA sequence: TGTGCCAGCAGCTTCGGAGGTGGGGGGTATGGCTACACCTTC. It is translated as CASSFGGGGYGYTF. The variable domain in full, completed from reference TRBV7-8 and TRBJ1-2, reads GAGVSQSPRYKVAKRGQDVALRCDPISGHVSLFWYQQALGQGPEFLTYFQNEAQLDKSGLPSDRFFAERPEGSVSTLKIQRTQQEDSAVYLCASSFGGGGYGYTFGSGTRLTVV.

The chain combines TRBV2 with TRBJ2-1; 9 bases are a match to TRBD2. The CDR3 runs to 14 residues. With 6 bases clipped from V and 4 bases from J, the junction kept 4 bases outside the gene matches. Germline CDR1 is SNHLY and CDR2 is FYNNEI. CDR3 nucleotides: TGTGCCAGCAGGAGCGGGAGGTCTTACAATGAGCAGTTCTTC. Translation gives CASRSGRSYNEQFF.

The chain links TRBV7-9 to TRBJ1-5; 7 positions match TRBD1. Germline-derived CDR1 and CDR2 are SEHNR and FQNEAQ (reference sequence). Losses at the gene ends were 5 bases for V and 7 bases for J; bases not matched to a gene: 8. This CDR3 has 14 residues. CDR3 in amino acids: CASSPHRGGQPQHF. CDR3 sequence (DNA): TGTGCCAGCAGCCCCCACAGGGGCGGGCAGCCCCAGCATTTT.

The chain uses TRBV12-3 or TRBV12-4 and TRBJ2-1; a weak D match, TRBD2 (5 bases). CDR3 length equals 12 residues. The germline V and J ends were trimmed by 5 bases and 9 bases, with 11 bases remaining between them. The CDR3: CASSPGLAEQFF. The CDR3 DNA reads TGTGCCAGCAGTCCCGGACTGGCTGAGCAGTTCTTC.

CDR3 loop: CASSDQGPTGELFF. DNA of the CDR3: TGTGCCAGCAGTGATCAGGGTCCAACCGGGGAGCTGTTTTTT. This chain uses TRBV2 with TRBJ2-2; tentatively, D is TRBD1 (5 bases). Trimming cost V 3 bases and J 5 bases, with 10 bases left between them. CDR1 is SNHLY, CDR2 FYNNEI, per germline. CDR3 length: 14 amino acids. The whole variable domain, remainder taken from reference TRBV2 and TRBJ2-2, is EPEVTQTPSHQVTQMGQEVILRCVPISNHLYFYWYRQILGQKVEFLVSFYNNEISEKSEIFDDQFSVERPDGSNFTLKIRSTKLEDSAMYFCASSDQGPTGELFFGEGSRLTVL.

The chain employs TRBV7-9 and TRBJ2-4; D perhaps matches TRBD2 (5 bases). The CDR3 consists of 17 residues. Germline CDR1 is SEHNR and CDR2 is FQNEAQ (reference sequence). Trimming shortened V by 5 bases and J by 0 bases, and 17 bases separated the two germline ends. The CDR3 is CASSPRLKDLAKNIQYF. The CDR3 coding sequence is TGTGCCAGCAGCCCACGCTTAAAGGACTTAGCCAAAAACATTCAGTACTTC. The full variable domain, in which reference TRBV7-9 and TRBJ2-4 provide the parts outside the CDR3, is DTGVSQNPRHKITKRGQNVTFRCDPISEHNRLYWYRQTLGQGPEFLTYFQNEAQLEKSRLLSDRFSAERPKGSFSTLEIQRTEQGDSAMYLCASSPRLKDLAKNIQYFGAGTRLSVL.

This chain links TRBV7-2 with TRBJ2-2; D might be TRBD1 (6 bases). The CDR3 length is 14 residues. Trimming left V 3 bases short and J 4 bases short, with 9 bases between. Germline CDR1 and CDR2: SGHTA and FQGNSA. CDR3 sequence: CASSFSGVTGELFF. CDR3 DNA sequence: TGTGCCAGCAGCTTTTCAGGGGTCACCGGGGAGCTGTTTTTT.

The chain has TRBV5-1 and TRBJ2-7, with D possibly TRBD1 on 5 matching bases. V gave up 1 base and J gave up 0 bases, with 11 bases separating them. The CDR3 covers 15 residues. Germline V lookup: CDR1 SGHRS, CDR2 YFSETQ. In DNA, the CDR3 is TGCGCCAGCAGCTTGTTGCAGGGCCTCTCCTACGAGCAGTACTTC. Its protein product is CASSLLQGLSYEQYF. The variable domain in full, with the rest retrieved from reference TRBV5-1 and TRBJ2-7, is KAGVTQTPRYLIKTRGQQVTLSCSPISGHRSVSWYQQTPGQGLQFLFEYFSETQRNKGNFPGRFSGRQFSNSRSEMNVSTLELGDSALYLCASSLLQGLSYEQYFGPGTRLTVT.

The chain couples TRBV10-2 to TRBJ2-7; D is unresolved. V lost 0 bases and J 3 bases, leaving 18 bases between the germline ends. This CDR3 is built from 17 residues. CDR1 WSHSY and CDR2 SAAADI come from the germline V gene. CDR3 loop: CASSESIPSHLDYEQYF. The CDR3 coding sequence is TGCGCCAGCAGTGAGTCGATTCCCTCCCACTTAGACTACGAGCAGTACTTC.